The next 30 T cell receptor beta chains were all read from a single sample in a study of CD8 T cells in ankylosing spondylitis. Overall study findings and caveats: What appeared characteristic of ankylosing spondylitis blood was a TCR beta motif of eight or nine highly homologous variants.

TCRdb re-called the 5' RACE reads with MiXCR, one entry per CDR3 protein. In the table there are a few hundred thousand distinct CDR3 sequences, roughly an eighth of which are singletons. Their cognate antigens are unknown. The sequenced sample was blood, either unsorted or a sorted T cell fraction (not recorded which). The source is a male donor with ankylosing spondylitis.

This chain uses TRBV24-1 with TRBJ2-5, with 11 bases aligning to TRBD1. Germline V gene sequence: CDR1 KGHDR, CDR2 SFDVKD. This CDR3 is built from 16 residues. The ends lost 4 bases at V and 5 bases at J; junction bases unmatched: 8. The CDR3 sequence is CATSDRTGGAWETQYF. CDR3 bases: TGTGCCACCAGTGACCGGACAGGGGGCGCTTGGGAGACCCAGTACTTC.

This clonotype was seen repeatedly, ten times or more. This chain's CDR3 is CASSLVLSTGGGYEQYF. The CDR3 DNA sequence: TGTGCCAGCAGCTTAGTCCTCTCAACAGGGGGAGGTTACGAGCAGTACTTC. The chain carries TRBV11-2 and TRBJ2-7, with 8 bases aligning to TRBD1. The CDR3 consists of 17 residues. V lost 1 base to trimming and J lost 4 bases; unmatched junction nucleotides: 12. Germline values: CDR1 SGHAT, CDR2 FQNNGV.

This chain links TRBV29-1 with TRBJ1-2, with no clear D. The germline V and J ends were trimmed by 6 bases and 8 bases, with 16 bases remaining between them. Per the germline V gene, CDR1 is SQVTM and CDR2 is ANQGSEA. This CDR3 is 12 amino acids long. In DNA, the CDR3 is TGCAGCGTGGAACGATCCCAGAGGGGCTACACCTTC. It codes for CSVERSQRGYTF. Supplemented by reference TRBV29-1 and TRBJ1-2, the full variable domain reads SAVISQKPSRDICQRGTSLTIQCQVDSQVTMMFWYRQQPGQSLTLIATANQGSEATYESGFVIDKFPISRPNLTFSTLTVSNMSPEDSSIYLCSVERSQRGYTFGSGTRLTVV.

This clonotype turned up a few times. The chain uses TRBV12-3 or TRBV12-4 and TRBJ2-1; D is ambiguous. Trimming shortened V by 4 bases and J by 8 bases, and 12 bases separated the two germline ends. This CDR3 contains 13 residues. CDR3 nucleotide sequence: TGTGCCAGCAGTTACGTTCTATGGGATGAGCAGTTCTTC. Amino acid sequence: CASSYVLWDEQFF.

This clonotype has a handful of counts. V gene TRBV20-1 combines with J gene TRBJ1-2; unclear D gene. The CDR3 contains 13 residues. The V and J ends lost 4 bases and 0 bases respectively, with 9 bases between them. Germline V gene data show CDR1 as DFQATT and CDR2 as SNEGSKA (reference sequence). CDR3: CSATLKANYGYTF. CDR3 DNA sequence: TGCAGTGCTACCCTAAAAGCTAACTATGGCTACACCTTC.

The chain joins TRBV29-1 to TRBJ1-1; D unclear. The CDR3 runs to 11 residues. Looked up from germline, CDR1 is SQVTM and CDR2 is ANQGSEA. V was shortened by 7 bases and J by 3 bases, with 9 bases between the two germline ends. The CDR3, as DNA: TGCAGCGGCCGGTGGGACACTGAAGCTTTCTTT. Protein product: CSGRWDTEAFF.

The chain recombines TRBV12-3 or TRBV12-4 with TRBJ1-5; TRBD1 is a possible D gene (5 bases). Trimming shortened V by 4 bases and J by 6 bases, and 10 bases separated the two germline ends. This CDR3 is built from 13 residues. CDR3 amino acids: CASSSGEGQPQHF. The CDR3 DNA reads TGTGCCAGCAGTTCGGGGGAGGGTCAGCCCCAGCATTTT.

In this sample, this clonotype turned up a few times. The chain combines TRBV4-1 with TRBJ2-2, with D perhaps TRBD1 (5 bases). The CDR3 totals 17 residues. Trimming cost V 2 bases and J 5 bases, with 18 bases left between them. Germline CDR1 and CDR2: MGHRA and YSYEKL. In DNA form, the CDR3 reads TGCGCCAGCAGCCAAAGGGGAAATGGGGAAGGGACCGGGGAGCTGTTTTTT. Protein sequence: CASSQRGNGEGTGELFF.

This clonotype has only a few counts. J is TRBJ1-6 and V is TRBV6-4; D is unresolved. Germline V gene sequence: CDR1 MRHNA, CDR2 SNTAGT. Trimming pared 3 bases from V and 9 bases from J, leaving 15 bases between. The CDR3 contains 15 residues. CDR3 loop: CASSEISTRGSPLHF. CDR3 bases: TGTGCCAGCAGTGAGATATCGACCCGGGGTTCACCCCTCCACTTT.

In regard to this clonotype: One junction end disagrees with the germline gene, perhaps due to a read error. The chain uses TRBV5-5 and TRBJ1-4; possible D gene TRBD1, 6 bases. This CDR3 has 15 residues. CDR1 and CDR2 from the germline V gene are SGHKS and YYEKEE (reference sequence). The CDR3 loop reads CASSGSGTTNEKLFF. The DNA of the CDR3 is TGTGCCAGCAGCGGTTCCGGGACAACAAATGAAAAACTGTTTTTT.

CDR3 DNA sequence: TGCGCCAGCAGCCAAGGAATATGGTGTAGCGTTGGATACGAGCAGTACGTC. Amino acid sequence: CASSQGIWCSVGYEQYV. The chain links TRBV4-1 to TRBJ2-7; possibly TRBD2 for D (5 bases). CDR1 is MGHRA and CDR2 is YSYEKL in the germline V gene. The CDR3 consists of 17 residues. Trimming cost V 1 base and J 4 bases, with 20 bases left between them.

This clonotype was recorded many times. The CDR3 spells CASSLTGTSGIGSFF. The DNA for the CDR3 is TGTGCCAGCAGCTTGACAGGGACGAGCGGGATCGGTTCGTTCTTC. The chain recombines TRBV7-2 with TRBJ2-1, with D perhaps assigned TRBD1 or TRBD2 (7 bases each). The CDR3 is 15 amino acids. Germline CDR1 reads SGHTA; CDR2 reads FQGNSA. V lost 3 bases and J lost 15, with 24 bases in between.

This clonotype was recorded at least ten times. The gene calls are TRBV3-1 and TRBJ2-1; 7 positions agree with TRBD1. Germline values: CDR1 LGHDT, CDR2 YNNKEL (reference sequence). After removal of 4 bases from V and 0 bases from J, the junction contained 0 bases not matched to a gene. CDR3 length: 14 residues. The CDR3 spells CASSRQGSYNEQFF. In nucleotides, the CDR3 is TGTGCCAGCAGCCGACAGGGCTCCTACAATGAGCAGTTCTTC.

A word on this clonotype: A junction end diverges from the germline sequence, so it may reflect a read error. The chain links TRBV5-1 to TRBJ2-1; 13 nucleotides align to TRBD2. Germline-derived CDR1 and CDR2 are SGHRS and YFSETQ. This CDR3 is 13 amino acids long. The CDR3 protein is CASSAQSTSGRAF. CDR3 bases: TGCGCCAGCAGCGCCCAATCCACTAGCGGGAGGGCCTTC.

This clonotype has only a few counts. The chain joins TRBV28 to TRBJ2-1; tentatively, D is TRBD1 (6 bases). The length of the CDR3 is 14 residues. Germline CDR1 reads MDHEN; CDR2 reads SYDVKM. V was cut by 6 bases and J by 10 bases, with 19 bases left in between. The CDR3 sequence is CASRREGVTSEQFF. CDR3 sequence (DNA): TGTGCCAGCAGAAGAGAGGGGGTCACATCGGAGCAGTTCTTC.

V and J are TRBV5-1 and TRBJ1-5; D is possibly TRBD1 (6 bases). CDR3 length equals 15 residues. Germline CDR1 is SGHRS and CDR2 is YFSETQ. Trimming shortened V by 3 bases and J by 1 base, and 11 bases separated the two germline ends. DNA for the CDR3: TGCGCCAGCAGCTCCGGGGACACCAGCAATCAGCCCCAGCATTTT. This codes for CASSSGDTSNQPQHF.

The rearrangement uses TRBV20-1 and TRBJ2-2; 7 bases map to TRBD2. Germline lookup yields CDR1 DFQATT and CDR2 SNEGSKA (reference sequence). Trimming removed 1 base from V and 9 bases from J; junction bases left unmatched: 2. This CDR3 region has 12 residues. The CDR3: CSARGGGWELFF. CDR3 nucleotides: TGCAGTGCTAGAGGGGGGGGTTGGGAGCTGTTTTTT.

This chain links TRBV7-9 with TRBJ2-5; D is perhaps TRBD1 (6 bases). V was clipped by 5 bases and J by 5 bases, with 24 bases between them. Germline CDR1 is SEHNR and CDR2 is FQNEAQ (reference sequence). The CDR3 consists of 17 residues. CDR3 residues: CASSPAQGSVLRETQYF. The CDR3 DNA sequence: TGTGCCAGCAGCCCCGCCCAGGGGTCAGTTCTGAGGGAGACCCAGTACTTC.

The sample holds a few counts of this clonotype. The chain links TRBV12-3 or TRBV12-4 to TRBJ1-6; D unclear. The CDR3 consists of 12 residues. V was clipped by 6 bases and J by 5 bases, with 5 bases between them. CDR3 sequence: CASRQDNSPLHF. The CDR3 DNA sequence: TGTGCCAGCAGGCAAGATAATTCACCCCTCCACTTT.

This clonotype was observed a few times. V gene TRBV15 combines with J gene TRBJ1-4, with 8 positions matching TRBD1. Germline V gives CDR1 LNHNV, CDR2 YYDKDF (reference sequence). Trimming took 1 base from V and 8 from J; bases not matched to a gene: 15. The CDR3 has 18 amino acids. CDR3 protein: CATSRARMGQEVYEKLFF. The CDR3, as DNA: TGTGCCACCAGCAGAGCCCGGATGGGACAGGAAGTGTACGAAAAACTGTTTTTT.

The chain couples TRBV18 to TRBJ2-5, with D unclear. This CDR3 is built from 13 residues. Trimming took off 1 base at V and 4 bases at J, with 7 bases between the two ends. Germline CDR1 is KGHSH and CDR2 is LQKENI. This CDR3 reads CASSPHVSETQYF. In DNA form, the CDR3 reads TGTGCCAGCTCACCACATGTTTCAGAGACCCAGTACTTC.

This clonotype was found a few times. The rearrangement joins TRBV15 to TRBJ2-1, with 9 bases aligning to TRBD2. This CDR3 comprises 17 residues. Trimming took 1 base from V and 6 from J; bases not matched to a gene: 10. Germline V CDR1 and CDR2: LNHNV, YYDKDF (reference sequence). CDR3 residues: CATSRGEGLARSNEQFF. The DNA for the CDR3 is TGTGCCACCAGCAGAGGGGAGGGACTAGCAAGGAGCAATGAGCAGTTCTTC.

This clonotype was seen repeatedly, ten times or more. V gene TRBV3-1 combines with J gene TRBJ2-1, with 10 positions matching TRBD1. The CDR3 spans 16 residues. Trimming took 5 bases from V and 4 from J; bases not matched to a gene: 8. CDR1 and CDR2 from the germline V gene are LGHDT and YNNKEL (reference sequence). CDR3 DNA: TGTGCCAGCAGCGACCCCGGGACAGGGGTATACAATGAGCAGTTCTTC. Translated: CASSDPGTGVYNEQFF.

This clonotype turned up a few times. J is TRBJ1-1 and V is TRBV3-1; TRBD1 matches at 7 bases. Germline V lookup: CDR1 LGHDT, CDR2 YNNKEL (reference sequence). V shed 4 bases, J shed 8 bases, and the junction held 7 bases outside the gene matches. CDR3 size: 13 residues. Written as DNA, the CDR3 is TGTGCCAGCAGCCTAACAGGGGAAGTCGAAGCTTTCTTT. Translating gives CASSLTGEVEAFF.

This clonotype was observed at least ten times. The chain combines TRBV2 with TRBJ1-1; the D is unclear. The CDR3 is 13 residues long. The V gene's germline CDR1 is SNHLY and CDR2 FYNNEI. V dropped 5 bases and J dropped 2 bases, with 9 bases sitting between them. This CDR3 reads CASSLYINTEAFF. The CDR3 nucleotides read TGTGCCAGCAGTCTATATATAAACACTGAAGCTTTCTTT.

The sample holds a few counts of this clonotype. The rearrangement joins TRBV20-1 to TRBJ2-1; D is ambiguous. The germline V gene has CDR1 DFQATT and CDR2 SNEGSKA (reference sequence). The CDR3 is made up of 14 amino acids. The germline V and J ends were trimmed by 0 bases and 0 bases, with 6 bases remaining between them. The CDR3: CSARDGGSYNEQFF. DNA for the CDR3: TGCAGTGCTAGAGATGGCGGCTCCTACAATGAGCAGTTCTTC.

V gene TRBV12-3 or TRBV12-4 combines with J gene TRBJ1-2; D perhaps matches TRBD1 (6 bases). V gave up 4 bases and J gave up 4 bases, with 13 bases separating them. CDR3 length equals 14 residues. The CDR3 reads CASSSGALAYGYTF. CDR3 nucleotides: TGTGCCAGCAGTTCAGGGGCGCTTGCCTATGGCTACACCTTC.

This clonotype was counted at least ten times. The J gene is TRBJ2-3, the V gene TRBV20-1; 9 bases map to TRBD2. CDR3 length equals 16 residues. Looked up from germline, CDR1 is DFQATT and CDR2 is SNEGSKA (reference sequence). The ends lost 1 base at V and 4 bases at J; junction bases unmatched: 9. The CDR3 DNA sequence: TGCAGTGCTAGAGTGGATAGCGGGAGCCGTGCAGATACGCAGTATTTT. Translating gives CSARVDSGSRADTQYF.

This clonotype was observed many times. This chain joins TRBV12-3 or TRBV12-4 and TRBJ1-1; TRBD1 agrees at 8 bases. V was pared by 6 bases and J by 1 base, with 4 bases of the junction left unmatched. CDR3 size: 14 residues. CDR3 sequence: CASRVTGENTEAFF. CDR3 nucleotide sequence: TGTGCCAGCAGGGTGACAGGGGAGAACACTGAAGCTTTCTTT.

This clonotype has a single count. The chain combines TRBV3-1 with TRBJ2-2; possibly TRBD2 for D (5 bases). The CDR3 has 15 residues. The V end lost 3 bases, the J end lost 5 bases, and 13 bases lay between the germline ends. Germline V CDR1 and CDR2: LGHDT, YNNKEL (reference sequence). The CDR3 sequence: CASSQSAWRTGELFF. In DNA form, the CDR3 reads TGTGCCAGCAGCCAGTCCGCCTGGAGGACCGGGGAGCTGTTTTTT.